This T cell receptor beta chain is drawn from a study of Ad26.COV2.S vaccination and SARS-CoV-2 variants. Trimming removed 10 bases from V and 2 bases from J, with 11 bases in between. The germline V gene encodes CDR1 SEHNR and CDR2 FQNEAQ (reference sequence). The CDR3 totals 13 residues. The treatment was: roughly 18 received Ad26.COV2.S at low or high dose, single or two shots; 5 received placebo; per-sample allocation not given. Collection of samples fell on day 63 after the first vaccine or placebo injection. TCRdb's table, derived via immunoSEQ multiplex PCR, lists solely in-frame clones and lacks some. The sample lists roughly 320,000 clones; 87% were seen once.

The rearrangement joins TRBV7-9 to TRBJ2-2; possibly TRBD2 for D (5 bases). Specimen: peripheral blood, collected in a trial of Ad26.COV2.S vaccine versus placebo. This sequence was found in a person between 18 and 65 years old who received the Ad26.COV2.S COVID-19 vaccine or a placebo. CDR3 nucleotides: TGTGCCATCGGGAACGCCAACACCGGGGAGCTGTTTTTT. Protein: CAIGNANTGELFF.